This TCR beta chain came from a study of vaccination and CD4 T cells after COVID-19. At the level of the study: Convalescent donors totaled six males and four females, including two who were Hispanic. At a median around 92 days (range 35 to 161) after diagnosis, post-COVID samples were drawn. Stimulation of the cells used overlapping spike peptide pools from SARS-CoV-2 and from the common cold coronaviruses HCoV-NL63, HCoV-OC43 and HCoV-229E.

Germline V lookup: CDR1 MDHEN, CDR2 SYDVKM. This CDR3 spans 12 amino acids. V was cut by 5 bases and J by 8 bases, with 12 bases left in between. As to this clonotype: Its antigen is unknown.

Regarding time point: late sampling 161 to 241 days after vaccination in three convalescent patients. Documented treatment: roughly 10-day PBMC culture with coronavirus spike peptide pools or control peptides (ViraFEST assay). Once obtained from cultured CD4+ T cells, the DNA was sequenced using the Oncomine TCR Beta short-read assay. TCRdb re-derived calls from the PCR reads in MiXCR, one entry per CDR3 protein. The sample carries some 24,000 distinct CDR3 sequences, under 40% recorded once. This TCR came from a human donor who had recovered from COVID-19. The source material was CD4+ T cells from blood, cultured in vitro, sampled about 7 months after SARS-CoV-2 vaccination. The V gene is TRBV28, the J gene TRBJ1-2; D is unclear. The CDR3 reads CASSTPTGGYTF. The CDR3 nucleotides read TGTGCCAGCAGTACGCCTACGGGCGGCTACACCTTC.